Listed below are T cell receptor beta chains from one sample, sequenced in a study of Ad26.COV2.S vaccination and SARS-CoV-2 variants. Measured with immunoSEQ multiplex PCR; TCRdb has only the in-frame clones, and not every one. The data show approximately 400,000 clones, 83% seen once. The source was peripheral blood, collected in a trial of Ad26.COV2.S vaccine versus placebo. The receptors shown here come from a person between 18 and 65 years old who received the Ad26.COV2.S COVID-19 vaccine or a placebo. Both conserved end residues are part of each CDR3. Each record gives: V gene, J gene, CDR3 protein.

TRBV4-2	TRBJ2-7	CASSQDFGGPYEQYF
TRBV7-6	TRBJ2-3	CASSLRTSGHTDTQYF
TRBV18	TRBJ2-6	CASSPDRARANVLTF
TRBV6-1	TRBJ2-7	CASSERGLAGLQYF
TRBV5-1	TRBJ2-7	CASSLAVDGLYEQYF
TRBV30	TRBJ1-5	CAWSVGVGNQPQHF
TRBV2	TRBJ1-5	CASSEAIPGGASNQPQHF
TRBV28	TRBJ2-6	CASSSHRETGANVLTF
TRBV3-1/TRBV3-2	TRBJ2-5	CASSQGGTSGSLETQYF
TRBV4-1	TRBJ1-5	CASSQRGDDNQPQHF
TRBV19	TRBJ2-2	CAARGLAGFANTGELFF
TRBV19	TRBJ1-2	CASRRDMPFANYGYTF
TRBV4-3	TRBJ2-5	CASSIRLAGFGETQYF
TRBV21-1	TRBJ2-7	CASNRYEQYF
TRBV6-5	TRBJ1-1	CASSYQGGGAAEAFF
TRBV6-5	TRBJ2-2	CASSYSMTPNTGELFF
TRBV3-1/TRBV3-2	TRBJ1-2	CASSQTGQGGGYTF
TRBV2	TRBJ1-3	CASSDPGTIYF
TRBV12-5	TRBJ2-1	CASAPPGGNEQFF
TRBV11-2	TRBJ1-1	CASSLDPSWTEAFF
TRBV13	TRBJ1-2	CASSFRDRGDYGYTF
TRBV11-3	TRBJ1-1	CASSPWFTEAFF